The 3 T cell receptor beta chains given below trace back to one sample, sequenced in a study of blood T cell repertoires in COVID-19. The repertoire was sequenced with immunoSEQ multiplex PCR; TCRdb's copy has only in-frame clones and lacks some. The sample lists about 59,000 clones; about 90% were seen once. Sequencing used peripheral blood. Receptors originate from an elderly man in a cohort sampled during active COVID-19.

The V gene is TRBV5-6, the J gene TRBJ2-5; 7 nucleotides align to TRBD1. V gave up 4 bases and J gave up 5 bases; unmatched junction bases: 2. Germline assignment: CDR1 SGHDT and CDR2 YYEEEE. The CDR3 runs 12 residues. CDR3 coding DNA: TGTGCCAGCAGCAGGGGGCGGGAGACCCAGTACTTC. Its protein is CASSRGRETQYF.

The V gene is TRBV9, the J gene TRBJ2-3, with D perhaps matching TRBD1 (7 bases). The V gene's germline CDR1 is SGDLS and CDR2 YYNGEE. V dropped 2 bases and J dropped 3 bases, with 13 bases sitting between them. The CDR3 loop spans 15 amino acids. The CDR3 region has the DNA TGTGCCAGCAGCGTCAGGCAGGGGGGAACAGATACGCAGTATTTT. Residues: CASSVRQGGTDTQYF.

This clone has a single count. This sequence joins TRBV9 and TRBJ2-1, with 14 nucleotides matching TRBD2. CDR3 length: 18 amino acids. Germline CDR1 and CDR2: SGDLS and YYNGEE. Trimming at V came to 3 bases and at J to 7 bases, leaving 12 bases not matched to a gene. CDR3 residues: CASSEPPGLAGERNEQFF. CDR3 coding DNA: TGTGCCAGCAGCGAGCCCCCGGGACTAGCGGGGGAGAGGAATGAGCAGTTCTTC.